These 9 T cell receptor beta chains share one sample of origin, sequenced in a study of T cells after yellow fever vaccination. TCRdb fed the 5' RACE reads into MiXCR, producing one record per CDR3 protein. The profile shows a few hundred thousand distinct CDR3 sequences, around 3.9% of them singletons. The source material was PBMCs, sampled 5 days after the yellow fever booster vaccination. The receptor source for this set is a man aged 18 to 30 who received the YFV17D yellow fever vaccine.

This clonotype was seen more than once but under ten times. V and J are TRBV29-1 and TRBJ1-2; 7 bases agree with TRBD1. Germline V gene data show CDR1 as SQVTM and CDR2 as ANQGSEA. Losses at the gene ends were 4 bases for V and 7 bases for J; bases not matched to a gene: 12. The CDR3 extends over 14 amino acids. The CDR3 region has the DNA TGCAGCGTTGTGGGCACCTCAGGGGGAGTTGGCTACACCTTC. Translation: CSVVGTSGGVGYTF. Complete variable domain (other parts from reference TRBV29-1 and TRBJ1-2): SAVISQKPSRDICQRGTSLTIQCQVDSQVTMMFWYRQQPGQSLTLIATANQGSEATYESGFVIDKFPISRPNLTFSTLTVSNMSPEDSSIYLCSVVGTSGGVGYTFGSGTRLTVV.

The table lists this clonotype with many counts. This rearrangement joins TRBV5-1 to TRBJ2-7; no clear D. The CDR3 extends over 13 amino acids. The germline V gene has CDR1 SGHRS and CDR2 YFSETQ. The germline V and J ends were trimmed by 4 bases and 5 bases, with 13 bases remaining between them. CDR3 protein: CASSPGLGHEQYF. CDR3 nucleotide sequence: TGCGCCAGCAGCCCTGGTTTGGGCCACGAGCAGTACTTC.

Only a few counts were recorded for this clonotype. This chain uses TRBV7-9 with TRBJ2-7; either TRBD1 or TRBD2 may supply D (5 bases each). This CDR3 is 14 amino acids long. Germline V gene lookup returns CDR1 SEHNR and CDR2 FQNEAQ (reference sequence). With 3 bases removed from V and 2 bases from J, the gap between germline ends came to 11 bases. The CDR3 coding sequence is TGTGCCAGCAGCTTTAATCGGGACCCCTACGAGCAGTACTTC. Encoded protein: CASSFNRDPYEQYF.

CDR3 DNA sequence: TGTGCCAGTACCCCCGGGACAGGGGGCGGCACCGGGGAGCTGTTTTTT. Translating it yields CASTPGTGGGTGELFF. The V call is TRBV19, the J call TRBJ2-2, with 12 positions matching TRBD1. CDR1 is LNHDA and CDR2 is SQIVND in the germline V gene (reference sequence). This CDR3 spans 16 amino acids. Unmatched junction bases numbered 7, after V lost 7 bases and J lost 4 bases.

This chain joins TRBV18 and TRBJ2-7; tentatively, D is TRBD1 or TRBD2 (6 bases each). Per germline, CDR1 KGHSH and CDR2 LQKENI. The CDR3 length is 16 residues. Trimming cost V 3 bases and J 1 base, with 16 bases left between them. The CDR3 is CASSPKGRGGSYEQYV. CDR3 in DNA: TGTGCCAGCTCACCTAAGGGCAGGGGAGGATCCTACGAGCAGTACGTC.

This clonotype was recorded at least ten times. V gene TRBV5-1 combines with J gene TRBJ2-5; TRBD2 agrees at 9 bases. V trimming: 4 bases; J trimming: 5 bases; junction bases outside the gene matches: 9. This CDR3 has 15 residues. Per germline, CDR1 SGHRS and CDR2 YFSETQ. In DNA form, the CDR3 reads TGCGCCAGCAGCCCCCCGGGACTAGCAGCTGAGACCCAGTACTTC. Protein: CASSPPGLAAETQYF.

This clonotype has a handful of counts. This chain uses TRBV7-2 with TRBJ1-2; TRBD1 matches at 7 bases. The V gene end was trimmed by 4 bases and the J gene end by 7 bases; junction bases not matched to a gene: 6. Germline V gene sequence: CDR1 SGHTA, CDR2 FQGNSA. This CDR3 has 13 residues. In DNA, the CDR3 is TGTGCCAGCAGCTCGCAGGGGGGGGGTGGCTACACCTTC. Amino acids: CASSSQGGGGYTF.

This clonotype was observed a handful of times. CDR3 sequence (DNA): TGTGCCAGCAGTTACAAGGGGGGTCAGTTGCTAGGTGAGCAGTTCTTC. Protein: CASSYKGGQLLGEQFF. The rearrangement joins TRBV6-6 to TRBJ2-1; D is perhaps TRBD1 or TRBD2 (6 bases each). The germline V gene encodes CDR1 MNHNY and CDR2 SVGAGI (reference sequence). V lost 2 bases and J 9 bases, leaving 20 bases between the germline ends. The CDR3 is 16 amino acids.

This rearrangement joins TRBV4-1 to TRBJ1-2; D is unresolved. V was clipped by 3 bases and J by 4 bases, with 9 bases between them. Germline V gene lookup returns CDR1 MGHRA and CDR2 YSYEKL. The CDR3 runs to 13 residues. CDR3 protein: CASSQEGAYGYTF. CDR3 sequence (DNA): TGCGCCAGCAGCCAGGAGGGCGCCTATGGCTACACCTTC.